The rows below give T cell receptor beta chains drawn from one sample of a study of T cells in narcolepsy. Assay used: immunoSEQ multiplex PCR; TCRdb lists only in-frame clones, some missing. This table holds tens of thousands of clones, roughly 80% found once. Sequencing was carried out using CD45RA- memory CD4+ T cells from PBMCs. All receptors derive from a human donor with narcolepsy. The CDR3 runs from the conserved cysteine through the conserved F or W. Fields, in order: D gene, clone size, V gene, J gene, CDR3 protein, CDR3 DNA. D genes are given only for firm matches. Size is omitted from some rows. Given values are once, few, many or a class for expanded clones.

.	.	TRBV4-1	TRBJ2-1	CASSRVFQGVPYNEQFF	TGCGCCAGCAGCCGGGTTTTTCAGGGAGTCCCCTACAATGAGCAGTTCTTC
TRBD1	.	TRBV5-5	TRBJ1-4	CASSNRDRATF	TGTGCCAGCAGCAACCGGGACAGGGCTACGTTT
.	.	TRBV4-3	TRBJ1-1	CASSQGWGEGNTEAFF	TGCGCCAGCAGCCAAGGGTGGGGCGAAGGGAACACTGAAGCTTTCTTT
TRBD1	.	TRBV10-3	TRBJ2-3	CAIRPSDRGWTDTQYF	TGTGCCATCAGGCCCTCCGACAGGGGTTGGACAGATACGCAGTATTTT
.	.	TRBV14	TRBJ2-5	CASSQGGTQYF	TGTGCCAGCAGCCAAGGGGGGACCCAGTACTTC
.	.	TRBV5-1	TRBJ2-1	CASSLAGGNNEQFF	TGCGCCAGCAGCTTGGCGGGCGGGAACAATGAGCAGTTCTTC
.	.	TRBV9	TRBJ1-1	CASSPDMNTEAFF	TGTGCCAGCAGTCCGGACATGAACACTGAAGCTTTCTTT
.	.	TRBV10-3	TRBJ2-7	CAISEGYEQYF	TGTGCCATCAGTGAGGGGTACGAGCAGTACTTC
TRBD2	.	TRBV7-9	TRBJ2-1	CASSLVLAGVVVEQFF	TGTGCCAGCAGCTTAGTATTGGCGGGGGTAGTTGTTGAGCAGTTCTTC
TRBD1	.	TRBV5-1	TRBJ1-1	CASSVNRGQGANTEAFF	TGCGCCAGCAGCGTTAACAGGGGGCAAGGGGCAAACACTGAAGCTTTCTTT
.	.	TRBV5-1	TRBJ2-4	CASSLGFELAKNIQYF	TGCGCCAGCAGCTTGGGGTTCGAATTAGCCAAAAACATTCAGTACTTC
TRBD1	once	TRBV6-1	TRBJ2-7	CASSEMGQGVDEQYF	TGTGCCAGCAGTGAAATGGGACAGGGGGTTGACGAGCAGTACTTC
.	once	TRBV6-1	TRBJ1-2	CASSDPGTNYGYTF	TGTGCCAGCAGTGATCCAGGGACTAACTATGGCTACACCTTC
.	.	TRBV6-1	TRBJ1-1	CASYFSGTAITEAFF	TGTGCCAGTTATTTTTCCGGGACTGCGATAACTGAAGCTTTCTTT
TRBD1	.	TRBV5-5	TRBJ1-2	CASSLGTGGISGYTF	TGTGCCAGCAGCTTGGGGACAGGGGGGATTTCTGGCTACACCTTC
.	.	TRBV7-3	TRBJ2-2	CASSSGLPDTGELFF	TGTGCCAGCAGCTCCGGGTTACCGGACACCGGGGAGCTGTTTTTT
TRBD1	.	TRBV30	TRBJ1-1	CAWGTGRAEAFF	TGTGCCTGGGGGACAGGGAGAGCTGAAGCTTTCTTT
TRBD2	.	TRBV18	TRBJ2-7	CASSPSGGTYEQYF	TGTGCCAGCTCGCCTAGCGGGGGGACCTACGAGCAGTACTTC
.	once	TRBV9	TRBJ2-7	CASSVSSSYGEQYF	TGTGCCAGCAGCGTGTCCTCTAGCTACGGCGAGCAGTACTTC
TRBD1	.	TRBV4-2	TRBJ1-1	CASSRGDRGQNTEAFF	TGTGCCAGCAGCCGAGGGGACAGGGGGCAGAACACTGAAGCTTTCTTT
.	.	TRBV5-1	TRBJ2-2	CASSPRRLGTNTGELFF	TGCGCCAGCAGCCCCCGACGCCTCGGGACGAACACCGGGGAGCTGTTTTTT
.	.	TRBV30	TRBJ1-2	CAWSAGLDYGYTF	TGTGCCTGGAGTGCGGGCTTAGACTATGGCTACACCTTC
TRBD1	.	TRBV19	TRBJ2-3	CASSRAGTGSTDTQYF	TGTGCCAGTAGCCGAGCGGGGACAGGGAGCACAGATACGCAGTATTTT
.	few	TRBV7-3	TRBJ1-5	CARQWSNQPQHF	TGTGCCCGCCAGTGGAGCAATCAGCCCCAGCATTTT
.	.	TRBV9	TRBJ1-2	CASSPSTALWYGYTF	TGTGCCAGCAGCCCCTCGACAGCGCTCTGGTATGGCTACACCTTC
TRBD1	.	TRBV6-1	TRBJ2-3	CASRSDRGVRDTQYF	TGTGCCAGCAGAAGTGACAGGGGAGTCAGAGATACGCAGTATTTT
TRBD2	few	TRBV7-3	TRBJ2-3	CASSPSGVSTDTQYF	TGTGCCAGCAGCCCGAGCGGGGTGAGCACAGATACGCAGTATTTT
TRBD1	.	TRBV2	TRBJ1-5	CASRRDRGEEPQHF	TGTGCCAGCAGACGAGACAGGGGAGAAGAGCCCCAGCATTTT
.	.	TRBV5-5	TRBJ1-2	CASSLEGEVEGYTF	TGTGCCAGCAGCTTGGAAGGGGAAGTGGAGGGCTACACCTTC
TRBD2	once	TRBV10-3	TRBJ2-5	CATGLAPETQYF	TGTGCCACGGGACTAGCGCCAGAGACCCAGTACTTC
.	few	TRBV28	TRBJ1-4	CASSPPTGVNEKLFF	TGTGCCAGCAGTCCCCCGACAGGCGTTAATGAAAAACTGTTTTTT
TRBD1	.	TRBV5-1	TRBJ1-6	CASSIGQGAGNSPLHF	TGCGCCAGCAGCATTGGACAGGGGGCAGGTAATTCACCCCTCCACTTT
.	.	TRBV29-1	TRBJ2-7	CSVDSAKSSYEQYF	TGCAGCGTTGACAGTGCGAAGAGCTCCTACGAGCAGTACTTC
TRBD1	.	TRBV11-1	TRBJ1-1	CASSPRVAGGSMNTEAFF	TGTGCCAGCAGCCCCCGGGTGGCAGGGGGCTCTATGAACACTGAAGCTTTCTTT
.	once	TRBV7-2	TRBJ1-2	CASSLARDSGGYTF	TGTGCCAGCAGCTTAGCGCGGGACTCCGGTGGCTACACCTTC
.	once	TRBV7-8	TRBJ2-1	CASSLLVMGPLSYNEQFF	TGTGCCAGCAGTCTTCTGGTAATGGGGCCGCTCTCCTACAATGAGCAGTTCTTC
TRBD2	.	TRBV5-1	TRBJ2-3	CASSLGSSGGLPADTQYF	TGCGCCAGCAGCTTGGGGTCAAGCGGGGGGCTACCGGCAGATACGCAGTATTTT
.	.	TRBV6-1	TRBJ1-6	CASSEEGVTPLHF	TGTGCCAGCAGTGAAGAAGGGGTCACACCCCTCCACTTT
.	.	TRBV5-8	TRBJ2-3	CASSFDTDTQYF	TGTGCCAGCAGCTTCGACACAGATACGCAGTATTTT
.	.	TRBV27	TRBJ1-4	CASSFSSASNEKLFF	TGTGCCAGCAGTTTTTCCTCGGCGAGCAATGAAAAACTGTTTTTT
.	.	TRBV6-1	TRBJ2-7	CASAPGQDLYEQYF	TGTGCCAGCGCCCCGGGGCAGGACCTATACGAGCAGTACTTC
TRBD1	.	TRBV2	TRBJ2-2	CASSRDSYFTGELFF	TGTGCCAGCAGTAGGGACAGTTACTTCACCGGGGAGCTGTTTTTT
.	.	TRBV9	TRBJ1-4	CASSAGGRRNEKLFF	TGTGCCAGCAGCGCGGGGGGACGGCGCAATGAAAAACTGTTTTTT
.	.	TRBV4-3	TRBJ1-3	CASSQRQVSGNTIYF	TGCGCCAGCAGCCAGCGACAGGTCTCTGGAAACACCATATATTTT
.	.	TRBV5-1	TRBJ1-1	CASSPQWGSPTEAFF	TGCGCCAGCAGCCCCCAGTGGGGCAGCCCCACTGAAGCTTTCTTT
.	.	TRBV4-1	TRBJ1-2	CASSQEHGPHGYTF	TGCGCCAGCAGCCAGGAACACGGCCCCCATGGCTACACCTTC
.	.	TRBV14	TRBJ1-2	CASSQDGIGYGYTF	TGTGCCAGCAGCCAAGACGGTATCGGGTATGGCTACACCTTC
TRBD2	.	TRBV4-2	TRBJ2-3	CASSQASGGADTQYF	TGTGCCAGCAGCCAAGCTAGCGGGGGTGCAGATACGCAGTATTTT